This T cell receptor beta chain emerged from a study of shared clonotypes between healthy human individuals. Study results and limitations: Clonotypes not shared had lower generation probabilities than those common to all four donors.

With respect to this clone: As yet, its antigen is unknown.

The CDR3 contains 14 residues. Germline V gene data show CDR1 as SQVTM and CDR2 as ANQGSEA. V was clipped by 3 bases and J by 5 bases, with 16 bases between them. The authors distributed each subset's genomic DNA evenly over several immunoSEQ plates. Sequenced by immunoSEQ multiplex PCR; TCRdb stores in-frame clones only, minus some. The table has some 2,400,000 clones, nearly 97% seen once. Donors were healthy HIV-negative adults without recent acute infections or vaccinations. V usage is TRBV29-1 and J usage is TRBJ1-2; D is ambiguous. The clonotype originates from a young man in good health. The source material was naive CD4+ T cells sorted from blood. Documented subset: CD45RA+ positively selected. Here the CDR3 DNA reads TGCAGCGTTGACCTACAGCAAGCGACATATGGCTACACCTTC. This codes for CSVDLQQATYGYTF.